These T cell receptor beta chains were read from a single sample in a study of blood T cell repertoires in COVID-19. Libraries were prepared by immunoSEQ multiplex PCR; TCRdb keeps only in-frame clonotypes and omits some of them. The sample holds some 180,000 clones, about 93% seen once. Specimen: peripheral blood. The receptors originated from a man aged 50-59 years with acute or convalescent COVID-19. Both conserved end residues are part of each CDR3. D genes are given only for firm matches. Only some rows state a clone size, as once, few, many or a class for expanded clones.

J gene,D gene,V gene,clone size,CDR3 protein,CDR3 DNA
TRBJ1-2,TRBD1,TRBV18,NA,CASSPSQGAYGYTF,TGTGCCAGCTCACCATCCCAGGGGGCCTATGGCTACACCTTC
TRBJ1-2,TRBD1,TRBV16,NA,CASSAGTVYGYTF,TGTGCCAGCAGCGCCGGGACAGTCTATGGCTACACCTTC
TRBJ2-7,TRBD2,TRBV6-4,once,CASSDLPSGPTEQYF,TGTGCCAGCAGTGACCTGCCTAGCGGGCCTACCGAGCAGTACTTC
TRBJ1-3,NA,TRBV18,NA,CASSRTGFSGNTIYF,TGTGCCAGCTCACGTACAGGGTTCTCTGGAAACACCATATATTTT
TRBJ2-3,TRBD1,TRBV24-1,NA,CATSDPGTGGRDTQYF,TGTGCCACCAGTGATCCCGGGACAGGCGGTAGAGATACGCAGTATTTT
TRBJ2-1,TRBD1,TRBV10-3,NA,CAISTGQGASEQFF,TGTGCCATCAGCACGGGACAGGGTGCGAGTGAGCAGTTCTTC
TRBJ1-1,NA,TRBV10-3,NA,CAITKSGPNTEAFF,TGTGCCATCACCAAATCAGGGCCGAACACTGAAGCTTTCTTT
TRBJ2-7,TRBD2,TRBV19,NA,CASSNLGTRAGKHEQYF,TGTGCCAGTAGCAACCTCGGGACTAGGGCGGGAAAACACGAGCAGTACTTC
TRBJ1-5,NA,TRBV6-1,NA,CASSEGGVFGNQPQHF,TGTGCCAGCAGTGAAGGGGGGGTTTTTGGTAATCAGCCCCAGCATTTT
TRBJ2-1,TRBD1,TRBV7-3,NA,CASSLTGGSENEQFF,TGTGCCAGCAGCCTGACAGGGGGGTCGGAAAATGAGCAGTTCTTC
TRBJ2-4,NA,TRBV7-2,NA,CASSPRGMLLGDKNIQYF,TGTGCCAGCAGCCCCAGGGGTATGTTGCTTGGTGACAAAAACATTCAGTACTTC
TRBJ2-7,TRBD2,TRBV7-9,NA,CASSDRGSTYEQYF,TGTGCCAGCAGTGACCGCGGGAGTACCTACGAGCAGTACTTC
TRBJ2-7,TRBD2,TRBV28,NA,CASRTYGLAGGRGVYEQYF,TGTGCCAGCAGGACCTACGGACTAGCGGGAGGAAGGGGGGTCTACGAGCAGTACTTC
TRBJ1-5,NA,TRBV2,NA,CASSDGVRPQHF,TGTGCCAGCAGTGACGGGGTCCGGCCCCAGCATTTT
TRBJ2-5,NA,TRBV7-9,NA,CASRPGQSETQYF,TGTGCCAGCAGACCAGGCCAGTCTGAGACCCAGTACTTC
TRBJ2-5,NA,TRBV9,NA,CASSGRNFQETQYF,TGTGCCAGCAGCGGAAGAAACTTTCAAGAGACCCAGTACTTC
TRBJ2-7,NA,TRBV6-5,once,CASSYSRSSAYEQYF,TGTGCCAGCAGTTACTCGAGGTCTTCAGCTTACGAGCAGTACTTC
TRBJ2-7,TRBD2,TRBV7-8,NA,CASSLSGRSSYEQYF,TGTGCCAGCAGCTTAAGCGGGAGGAGCTCCTACGAGCAGTACTTC
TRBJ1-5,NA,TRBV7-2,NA,CASSLAQFSNQPQHF,TGTGCCAGCAGCTTAGCCCAGTTTAGCAATCAGCCCCAGCATTTT
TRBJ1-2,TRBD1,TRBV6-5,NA,CASSPDRVGYGYTF,TGTGCCAGCAGCCCCGACAGGGTTGGCTATGGCTACACCTTC
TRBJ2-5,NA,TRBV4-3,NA,CASSQDTQETQYF,TGCGCCAGCAGCCAAGACACTCAAGAGACCCAGTACTTC
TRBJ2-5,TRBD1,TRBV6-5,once,CASTPAGTGAETQYF,TGTGCCAGCACCCCCGCGGGGACAGGGGCTGAGACCCAGTACTTC
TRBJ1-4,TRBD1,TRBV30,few,CAWTGGSTNEKLFF,TGTGCCTGGACAGGGGGTTCAACTAATGAAAAACTGTTTTTT
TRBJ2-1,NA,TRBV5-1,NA,CASSSGYPYNEQFF,TGCGCCAGCAGCAGCGGATACCCGTACAATGAGCAGTTCTTC
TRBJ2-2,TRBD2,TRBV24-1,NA,CATRAGGTNTGELFF,TGTGCCACCAGAGCGGGAGGTACGAACACCGGGGAGCTGTTTTTT
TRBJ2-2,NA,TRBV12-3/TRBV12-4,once,CASSQYTGELFF,TGTGCCAGCAGTCAATACACCGGGGAGCTGTTTTTT
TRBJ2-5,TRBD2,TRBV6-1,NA,CASSELASGSRETQYF,TGTGCCAGCAGTGAATTGGCTAGCGGGAGTAGAGAGACCCAGTACTTC
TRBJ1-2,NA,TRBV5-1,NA,CASSLDRDYGYTF,TGCGCCAGCAGCTTGGACAGGGACTATGGCTACACCTTC
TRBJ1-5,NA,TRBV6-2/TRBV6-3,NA,CASSSAGTGKGQPQHF,TGTGCCAGCAGTTCCGCCGGAACAGGGAAGGGTCAGCCCCAGCATTTT
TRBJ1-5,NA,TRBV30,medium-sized,CAWREGIGSNQPQHF,TGTGCCTGGAGAGAGGGAATTGGGAGCAATCAGCCCCAGCATTTT
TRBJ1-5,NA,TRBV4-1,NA,CASSRSAVRGGNQPQHF,TGCGCCAGCAGCCGATCGGCAGTCAGGGGTGGCAATCAGCCCCAGCATTTT
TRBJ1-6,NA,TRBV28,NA,CASSLGLAPLHF,TGTGCCAGCAGTTTAGGTTTAGCACCCCTCCACTTT
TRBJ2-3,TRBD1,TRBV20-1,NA,CSATEPGQGWTDTQYF,TGCAGTGCTACTGAACCGGGACAGGGGTGGACAGATACGCAGTATTTT
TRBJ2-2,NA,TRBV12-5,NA,CASGLVLSKNTGELFF,TGTGCTAGTGGTTTGGTATTGAGCAAGAACACCGGGGAGCTGTTTTTT
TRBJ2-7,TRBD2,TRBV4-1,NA,CASSHGGTNEQYF,TGCGCCAGCAGCCATGGAGGGACTAACGAGCAGTACTTC
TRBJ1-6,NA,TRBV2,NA,CASSELGQGNNSPLHF,TGTGCCAGCAGTGAATTGGGGCAGGGAAATAATTCACCCCTCCACTTT
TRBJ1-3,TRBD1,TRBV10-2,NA,CASSGGTGGTSSGNTIYF,TGCGCCAGCAGTGGGGGGACAGGGGGCACGAGCTCTGGAAACACCATATATTTT
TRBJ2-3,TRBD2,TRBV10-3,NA,CAIRRDYTTDTQYF,TGTGCCATCAGGAGGGACTACACCACAGATACGCAGTATTTT
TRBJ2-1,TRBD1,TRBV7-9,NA,CASSDRGYNEQFF,TGTGCCAGCAGCGACAGGGGTTACAATGAGCAGTTCTTC
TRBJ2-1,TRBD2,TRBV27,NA,CASSGTSVYNEQFF,TGTGCCAGCAGCGGGACTAGCGTATACAATGAGCAGTTCTTC
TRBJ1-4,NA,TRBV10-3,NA,CAISDITAEKLFF,TGTGCCATCAGTGATATTACCGCGGAAAAACTGTTTTTT
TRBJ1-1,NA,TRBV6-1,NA,CASSLGPEAFF,TGTGCCAGCAGTCTCGGTCCTGAAGCTTTCTTT
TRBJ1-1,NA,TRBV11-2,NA,CASSLRGLSEAFF,TGTGCCAGCAGCCTCAGGGGATTGTCTGAAGCTTTCTTT
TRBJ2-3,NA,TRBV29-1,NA,CSVQLRLRTDTQYF,TGCAGCGTTCAGTTGCGGTTACGCACAGATACGCAGTATTTT